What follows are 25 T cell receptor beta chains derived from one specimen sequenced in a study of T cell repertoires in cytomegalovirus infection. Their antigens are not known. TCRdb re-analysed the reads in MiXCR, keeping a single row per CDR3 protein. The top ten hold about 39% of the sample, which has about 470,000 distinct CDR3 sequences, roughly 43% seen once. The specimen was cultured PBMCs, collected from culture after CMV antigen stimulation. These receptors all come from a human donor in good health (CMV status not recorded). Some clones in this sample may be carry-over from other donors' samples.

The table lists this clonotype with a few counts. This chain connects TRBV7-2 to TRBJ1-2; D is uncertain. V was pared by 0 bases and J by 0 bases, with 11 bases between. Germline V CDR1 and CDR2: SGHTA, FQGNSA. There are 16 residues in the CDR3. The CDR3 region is CASSLASGYSNYGYTF. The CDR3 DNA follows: TGTGCCAGCAGCTTAGCATCGGGCTACTCTAACTATGGCTACACCTTC.

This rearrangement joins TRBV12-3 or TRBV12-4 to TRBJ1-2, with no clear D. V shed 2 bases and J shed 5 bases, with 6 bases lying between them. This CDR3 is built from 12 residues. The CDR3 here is CASSLSRYGYTF. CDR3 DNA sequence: TGTGCCAGCAGTTTAAGCCGATATGGCTACACCTTC.

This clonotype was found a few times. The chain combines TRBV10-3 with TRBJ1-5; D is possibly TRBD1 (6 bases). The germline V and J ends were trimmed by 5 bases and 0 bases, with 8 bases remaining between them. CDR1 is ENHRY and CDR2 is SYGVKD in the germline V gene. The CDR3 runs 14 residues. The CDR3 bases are TGTGCCATCAGTCAGGGGTATAGCAATCAGCCCCAGCATTTT. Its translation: CAISQGYSNQPQHF.

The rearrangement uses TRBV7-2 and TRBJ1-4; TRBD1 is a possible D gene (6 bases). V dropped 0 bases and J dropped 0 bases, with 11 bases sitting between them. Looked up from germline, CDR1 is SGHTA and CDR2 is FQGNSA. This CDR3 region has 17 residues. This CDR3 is CASSLAGTLPTNEKLFF. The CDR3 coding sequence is TGTGCCAGCAGCTTAGCGGGGACACTTCCAACTAATGAAAAACTGTTTTTT.

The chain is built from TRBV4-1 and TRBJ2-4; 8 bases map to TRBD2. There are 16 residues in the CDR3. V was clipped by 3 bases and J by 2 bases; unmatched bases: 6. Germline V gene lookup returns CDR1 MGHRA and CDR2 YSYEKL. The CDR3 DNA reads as TGCGCCAGCAGCCAGCCCACTAGCGGTACCAAAAACATTCAGTACTTC. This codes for CASSQPTSGTKNIQYF.

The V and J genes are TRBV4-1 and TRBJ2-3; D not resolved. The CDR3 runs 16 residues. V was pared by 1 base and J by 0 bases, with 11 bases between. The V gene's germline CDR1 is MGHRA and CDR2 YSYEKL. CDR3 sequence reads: CASSQGGSGSTDTQYF. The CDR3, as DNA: TGCGCCAGCAGCCAAGGCGGCTCCGGTAGCACAGATACGCAGTATTTT.

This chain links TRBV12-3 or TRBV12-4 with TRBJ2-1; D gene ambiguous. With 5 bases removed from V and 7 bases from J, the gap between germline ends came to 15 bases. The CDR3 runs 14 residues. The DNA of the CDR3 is TGTGCCAGCAGTCCCATGGCGCCGCCTAATGAGCAGTTCTTC. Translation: CASSPMAPPNEQFF.

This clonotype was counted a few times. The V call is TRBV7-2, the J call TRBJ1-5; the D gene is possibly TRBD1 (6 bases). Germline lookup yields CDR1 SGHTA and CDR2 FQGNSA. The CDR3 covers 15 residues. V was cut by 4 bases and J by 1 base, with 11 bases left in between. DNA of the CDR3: TGTGCCAGCAGCTGGGGGCAGGGGAGCAATCAGCCCCAGCATTTT. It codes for CASSWGQGSNQPQHF. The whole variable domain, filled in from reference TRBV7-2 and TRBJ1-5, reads GAGVSQSPSNKVTEKGKDVELRCDPISGHTALYWYRQSLGQGLEFLIYFQGNSAPDKSGLPSDRFSAERTGGSVSTLTIQRTQQEDSAVYLCASSWGQGSNQPQHFGDGTRLSIL.

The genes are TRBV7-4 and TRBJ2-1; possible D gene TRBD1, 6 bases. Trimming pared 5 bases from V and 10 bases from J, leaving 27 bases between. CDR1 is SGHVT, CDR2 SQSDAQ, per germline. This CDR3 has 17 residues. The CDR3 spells CASSLPLLWGLSGEQFF. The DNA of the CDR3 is TGTGCCAGCAGCCTCCCCTTATTGTGGGGGCTTTCTGGGGAGCAGTTCTTC. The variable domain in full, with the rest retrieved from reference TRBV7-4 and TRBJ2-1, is GAGVSQSPRYKVAKRGRDVALRCDSISGHVTLYWYRQTLGQGSEVLTYSQSDAQRDKSGRPSGRFSAERPERSVSTLKIQRTEQGDSAVYLCASSLPLLWGLSGEQFFGPGTRLTVL.

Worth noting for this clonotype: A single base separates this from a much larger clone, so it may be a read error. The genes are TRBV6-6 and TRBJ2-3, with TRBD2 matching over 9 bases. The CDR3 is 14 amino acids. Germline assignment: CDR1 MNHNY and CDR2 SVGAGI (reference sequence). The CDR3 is CASSFSGSIDTQYF. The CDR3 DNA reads TGTGCCAGCAGCTTTAGCGGGAGCATAGATACGCAGTATTTT.

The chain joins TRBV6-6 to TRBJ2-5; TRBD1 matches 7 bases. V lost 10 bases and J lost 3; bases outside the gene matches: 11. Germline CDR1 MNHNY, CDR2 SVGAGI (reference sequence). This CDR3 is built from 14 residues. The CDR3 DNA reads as TGTGCCACTAGAAGGACAGGTGTGGAAGAGACCCAGTACTTC. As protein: CATRRTGVEETQYF.

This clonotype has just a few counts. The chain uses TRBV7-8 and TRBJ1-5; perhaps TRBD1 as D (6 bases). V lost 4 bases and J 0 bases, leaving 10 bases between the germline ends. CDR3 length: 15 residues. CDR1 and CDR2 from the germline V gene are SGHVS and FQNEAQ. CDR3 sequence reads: CASSSHRVSNQPQHF. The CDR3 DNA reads TGTGCCAGCAGCTCACACAGGGTTAGCAATCAGCCCCAGCATTTT.

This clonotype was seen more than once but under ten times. The CDR3 here is CASSSGGNPYEQYF. The CDR3 DNA sequence: TGTGCCAGCAGCTCCGGCGGGAACCCTTACGAGCAGTACTTC. V gene TRBV7-2 combines with J gene TRBJ2-7, with a possible D match to TRBD2 (6 bases). CDR1 and CDR2 from the germline V gene are SGHTA and FQGNSA. This CDR3 is built from 14 residues. Trimming left V 4 bases short and J 4 bases short, with 14 bases between.

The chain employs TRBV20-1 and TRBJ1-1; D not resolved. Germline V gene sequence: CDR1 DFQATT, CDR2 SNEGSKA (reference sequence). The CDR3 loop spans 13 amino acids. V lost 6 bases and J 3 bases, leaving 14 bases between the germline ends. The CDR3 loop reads CSAPPGSDTEAFF. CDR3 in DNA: TGCAGTGCCCCTCCAGGTTCGGACACTGAAGCTTTCTTT.

The CDR3 DNA follows: TGTGCCATCAGAGACCCCCGGGAGGCCGGGGAGCTGTTTTTT. It is translated as CAIRDPREAGELFF. The chain has TRBV10-3 and TRBJ2-2; TRBD2 matches 7 bases. The CDR3 sequence is 14 residues long. The V and J ends lost 6 bases and 6 bases, in that order; junction bases with no gene match: 7. In germline, CDR1 is ENHRY, CDR2 SYGVKD.

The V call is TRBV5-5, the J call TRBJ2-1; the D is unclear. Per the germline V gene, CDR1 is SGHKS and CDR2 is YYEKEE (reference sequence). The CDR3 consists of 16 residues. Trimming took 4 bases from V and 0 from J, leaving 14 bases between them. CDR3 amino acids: CASSLLPQSSYNEQFF. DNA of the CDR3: TGTGCCAGCAGCCTCCTACCCCAGAGCTCCTACAATGAGCAGTTCTTC.

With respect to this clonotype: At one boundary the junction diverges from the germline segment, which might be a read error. CDR3 amino acids: CASRAGLRGMDF. CDR3 bases: TGTGCCAGCAGGGCAGGGTTACGGGGAATGGACTTC. The V call is TRBV12-3 or TRBV12-4, the J call TRBJ1-2; a possible D gene is TRBD1 (5 bases). The CDR3 length is 12 residues.

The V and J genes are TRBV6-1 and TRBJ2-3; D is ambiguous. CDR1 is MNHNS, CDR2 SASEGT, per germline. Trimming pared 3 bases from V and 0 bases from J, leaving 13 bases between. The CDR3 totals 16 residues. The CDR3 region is CASSESPGISTDTQYF. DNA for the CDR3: TGTGCCAGCAGTGAGTCTCCAGGAATAAGCACAGATACGCAGTATTTT.

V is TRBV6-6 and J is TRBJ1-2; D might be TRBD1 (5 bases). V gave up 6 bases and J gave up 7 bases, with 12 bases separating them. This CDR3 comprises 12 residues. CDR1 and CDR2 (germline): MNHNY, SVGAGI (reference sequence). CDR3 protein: CASSSDNSGYTF. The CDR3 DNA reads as TGTGCCAGCAGCTCGGACAATTCTGGCTACACCTTC.

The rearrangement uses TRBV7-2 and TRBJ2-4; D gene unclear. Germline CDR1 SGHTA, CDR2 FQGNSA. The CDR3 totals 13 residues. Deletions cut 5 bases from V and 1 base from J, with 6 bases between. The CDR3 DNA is TGTGCCAGCAGCCCCCACGCCAAAAACATTCAGTACTTC. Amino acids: CASSPHAKNIQYF. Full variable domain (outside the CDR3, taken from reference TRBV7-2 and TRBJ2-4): GAGVSQSPSNKVTEKGKDVELRCDPISGHTALYWYRQSLGQGLEFLIYFQGNSAPDKSGLPSDRFSAERTGGSVSTLTIQRTQQEDSAVYLCASSPHAKNIQYFGAGTRLSVL.

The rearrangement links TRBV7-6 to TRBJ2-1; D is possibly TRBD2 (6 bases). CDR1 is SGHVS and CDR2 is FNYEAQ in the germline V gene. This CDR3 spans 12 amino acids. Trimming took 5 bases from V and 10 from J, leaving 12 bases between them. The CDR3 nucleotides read TGTGCCAGCAGCGGGGGAAGCGGGGAGCAGTTCTTC. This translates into CASSGGSGEQFF.

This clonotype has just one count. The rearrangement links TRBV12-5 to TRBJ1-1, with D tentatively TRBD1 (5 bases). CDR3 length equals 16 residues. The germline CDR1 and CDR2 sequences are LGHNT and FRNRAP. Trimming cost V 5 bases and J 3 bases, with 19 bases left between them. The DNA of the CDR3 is TGTGCTAGTGGTCCAGCCCGGACAACCCGAGACACTGAAGCTTTCTTT. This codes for CASGPARTTRDTEAFF.

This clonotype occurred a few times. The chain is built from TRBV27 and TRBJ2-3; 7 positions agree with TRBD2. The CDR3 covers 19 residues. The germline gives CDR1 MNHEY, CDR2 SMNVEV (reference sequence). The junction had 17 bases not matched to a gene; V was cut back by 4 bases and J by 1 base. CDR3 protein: CASSSLLGGVAIGTDTQYF. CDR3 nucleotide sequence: TGTGCCAGCAGTTCCCTCTTGGGGGGGGTGGCCATTGGCACAGATACGCAGTATTTT.

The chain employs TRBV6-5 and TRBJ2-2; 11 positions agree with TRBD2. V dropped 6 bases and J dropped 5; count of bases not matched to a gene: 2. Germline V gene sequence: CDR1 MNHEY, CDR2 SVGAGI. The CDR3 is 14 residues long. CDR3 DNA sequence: TGTGCCAGCAGGGGACTAGCGGAGACCGGGGAGCTGTTTTTT. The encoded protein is CASRGLAETGELFF.

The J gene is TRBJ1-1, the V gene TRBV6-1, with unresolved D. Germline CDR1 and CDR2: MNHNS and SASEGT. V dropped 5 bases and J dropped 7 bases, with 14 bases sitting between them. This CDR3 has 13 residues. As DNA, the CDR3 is TGTGCCAGCAGTTACGGGCTCGTTAGTGAAGCTTTCTTT. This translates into CASSYGLVSEAFF.